A selection of T cell receptor beta chains follows, all from one sample in a study of blood T cell repertoires in COVID-19. The table came from immunoSEQ multiplex PCR; TCRdb's copy has only in-frame clones and leaves some out. The sample holds over 150,000 clones; about 80% are singletons and the top ten take 25% to 30%. Material for sequencing was peripheral blood. The receptors shown here come from a woman aged 60-75 years with acute or convalescent COVID-19. The CDR3 runs from the conserved cysteine through the conserved F or W. Fields, in order: clone size, V gene, D gene, CDR3 length, J gene, CDR3 DNA, CDR3 protein. D genes are given only for firm matches. The size field is filled for only some rows; it gives once, few, many or a size class.

once	TRBV18	TRBD1	14	TRBJ1-5	TGTGCCAGCTCACCACCGACAGGGAATCAGCCCCAGCATTTT	CASSPPTGNQPQHF
.	TRBV5-1	TRBD1	13	TRBJ1-1	TGCGCCAGCAGCTGGACAGGGGGCACTGAAGCTTTCTTT	CASSWTGGTEAFF
few	TRBV7-9	TRBD1	15	TRBJ1-5	TGTGCCAGCAGCCCCTCAGACAGGGCCAATCAGCCCCAGCATTTT	CASSPSDRANQPQHF
.	TRBV5-1	.	14	TRBJ1-3	TGCGCCAGCAGCTTGGACGGGTCTGAAAACACCATATATTTT	CASSLDGSENTIYF
.	TRBV2	TRBD2	15	TRBJ2-1	TGTGCCAGCAGTGAGGAGCGGGGAACGAGTAATGAGCAGTTCTTC	CASSEERGTSNEQFF
few	TRBV19	TRBD2	16	TRBJ2-3	TGTGCCAGTAGTGCGGCTAGCGGGGGGCTCGGAGATACGCAGTATTTT	CASSAASGGLGDTQYF
.	TRBV10-3	.	15	TRBJ2-1	TGTGCCATCAGTGCCCCGGGGCGGGGCAGCAATGAGCAGTTCTTC	CAISAPGRGSNEQFF
.	TRBV7-3	.	16	TRBJ1-6	TGTGCCAGCAGCTTAACGCCCCCCGGGGGTGGTTCACCCCTCCACTTT	CASSLTPPGGGSPLHF
.	TRBV11-3	TRBD1	13	TRBJ2-1	TGTGCCAGCAGCTCGGGACAGTACAATGAGCAGTTCTTC	CASSSGQYNEQFF
.	TRBV5-4	TRBD1	15	TRBJ2-1	TGTGCCAGCAGCCCCGGGACAGGGGACTACAATGAGCAGTTCTTC	CASSPGTGDYNEQFF
.	TRBV4-1	TRBD1	16	TRBJ1-1	TGCGCCAGCAGCCGGGGGACAGGGAGTACGAACACTGAAGCTTTCTTT	CASSRGTGSTNTEAFF
.	TRBV4-1	.	18	TRBJ2-2	TGCGCCAGCAGCCAAGCTCAAGGAGGGGCTGCGAACACCGGGGAGCTGTTTTTT	CASSQAQGGAANTGELFF
.	TRBV12-3/TRBV12-4	.	12	TRBJ1-2	TGTGCCGGTCAGACAGGAGCAGGTGGCTACACCTTC	CAGQTGAGGYTF
once	TRBV3-1/TRBV3-2	.	15	TRBJ1-2	TGTGCCAGCAGCCAAGACCCCGATAGGCGGAATGGCTACACCTTC	CASSQDPDRRNGYTF
.	TRBV20-1	.	11	TRBJ1-1	TGCAGTGCTGCTACGTTGACTGAAGCTTTCTTT	CSAATLTEAFF
few	TRBV29-1	TRBD1	14	TRBJ1-3	TGCAGCGTTCTCCGACAGGGCTCTGGAAACACCATATATTTT	CSVLRQGSGNTIYF
once	TRBV18	TRBD1	15	TRBJ2-7	TGTGCCAGCTCACCACCGGGGACAGCAGTCGGCGAGCAGTACTTC	CASSPPGTAVGEQYF
.	TRBV19	TRBD1	14	TRBJ1-6	TGTGCCAGTAGTATAACAGGGGGGAATTCACCCCTCCACTTT	CASSITGGNSPLHF
.	TRBV5-1	.	12	TRBJ2-1	TGCGCCAGCAGCTTGACTATACATGAGCAGTTCTTC	CASSLTIHEQFF
.	TRBV6-5	.	15	TRBJ1-6	TGTGCCAGCAGTTACTCTCGAAGACTTAATTCACCCCTCCACTTT	CASSYSRRLNSPLHF
.	TRBV6-5	.	12	TRBJ1-2	TGTGCCAGCCAAGCAGGGGTTTGGGGCTACACCTTC	CASQAGVWGYTF
.	TRBV27	.	14	TRBJ1-6	TGTGCCTCCGAAGAGGAGTCCTATAATTCACCCCTCCACTTT	CASEEESYNSPLHF
.	TRBV5-1	.	15	TRBJ1-4	TGCGCCAGCAGCACGGGGAGGCGGGCTAGCGAAAAACTGTTTTTT	CASSTGRRASEKLFF
.	TRBV28	.	12	TRBJ1-2	TGTGCCAGCAGTCCGCCGGGTCTGGGCTACACCTTC	CASSPPGLGYTF
.	TRBV5-1	TRBD2	14	TRBJ2-5	TGCGCCAGCAGCCTAGCGGGGACGCAAGAGACCCAGTACTTC	CASSLAGTQETQYF
.	TRBV15	TRBD2	17	TRBJ2-1	TGTGCCACCAGCAGAGATCAGGGCGGGGGGTTTTACAATGAGCAGTTCTTC	CATSRDQGGGFYNEQFF
few	TRBV5-1	TRBD1	15	TRBJ2-5	TGCGCCAGCAGCTCGGGAAACAGGGGATCCGAGACCCAGTACTTC	CASSSGNRGSETQYF
.	TRBV6-1	.	16	TRBJ2-1	TGTGCCAGCAGTGGCTCTCCCTCGGGCTCCTACAATGAGCAGTTCTTC	CASSGSPSGSYNEQFF
.	TRBV7-3	TRBD2	15	TRBJ2-3	TGTGCCAGCAGCCATCGGACTAGCGGGGGGGATACGCAGTATTTT	CASSHRTSGGDTQYF
few	TRBV9	.	16	TRBJ2-3	TGTGCCAGCAGCCCCCGATCGGGAGTGAGCACAGATACGCAGTATTTT	CASSPRSGVSTDTQYF
.	TRBV3-1/TRBV3-2	TRBD2	16	TRBJ2-1	TGTGCCAGCAGCCCGCGAGGGATGGGGGGGAGGAATGAGCAGTTCTTC	CASSPRGMGGRNEQFF
.	TRBV19	TRBD1	15	TRBJ1-5	TGTGCCAGTAGTATATGGGGACAGCTAAATCAGCCCCAGCATTTT	CASSIWGQLNQPQHF
.	TRBV7-9	.	14	TRBJ1-4	TGTGCCAGCAGCCCAGGAGGGAGGGAGGAAAAACTGTTTTTT	CASSPGGREEKLFF
once	TRBV7-2	.	14	TRBJ1-5	TGTGCCAGCAGCTCAACAGCAGGGAATCAGCCCCAGCATTTT	CASSSTAGNQPQHF
.	TRBV6-6	.	14	TRBJ2-7	TGTGCCAGCAGTTATTCCAGGGGAGCCTACGAGCAGTACTTC	CASSYSRGAYEQYF
once	TRBV13	.	15	TRBJ1-4	TGTGCCAGCAGCTTAATGGGAGCAACTAATGAAAAACTGTTTTTT	CASSLMGATNEKLFF
.	TRBV29-1	.	13	TRBJ1-2	TGCAGCGTTGTGGGAGGGAGCGGCTATGGCTACACCTTC	CSVVGGSGYGYTF
.	TRBV28	.	17	TRBJ2-6	TGTGCCAGTTACTCGGGACTCTTGGGGCCTGGGGCCAACGTCCTGACTTTC	CASYSGLLGPGANVLTF
.	TRBV5-1	TRBD1	13	TRBJ1-2	TGCGCCAGCAGCCTGACAGGGGACTATGGCTACACCTTC	CASSLTGDYGYTF
.	TRBV5-4	TRBD1	16	TRBJ2-1	TGTGCCAGCAGACCCCCCCCGGGACAGGGTTCAAGTGAGCAGTTCTTC	CASRPPPGQGSSEQFF
medium-sized	TRBV10-3	.	18	TRBJ1-5	TGTGCCATCAGTGAGTCTAAAACAGCCGGGGGAAAAAATCAGCCCCAGCATTTT	CAISESKTAGGKNQPQHF
.	TRBV19	TRBD1	14	TRBJ1-1	TGTGCCAGTAGTATGGGACAGGTAGGCACTGAAGCTTTCTTT	CASSMGQVGTEAFF
.	TRBV30	.	14	TRBJ1-6	TGTGCCTGGAGTTCGAACAGCTATAATTCACCCCTCCACTTT	CAWSSNSYNSPLHF
.	TRBV4-1	.	14	TRBJ1-1	TGCGCCAGCAGCCGCAAGCAGGGGAACACTGAAGCTTTCTTT	CASSRKQGNTEAFF
.	TRBV29-1	.	11	TRBJ2-1	TGCAGCGGTACTGTCTGGGAGGAGCAGTTCTTC	CSGTVWEEQFF
once	TRBV29-1	.	12	TRBJ2-3	TGCAGCGTTGAAGGACAGACAGATACGCAGTATTTT	CSVEGQTDTQYF
.	TRBV12-3/TRBV12-4	.	13	TRBJ1-1	TGTGCCAGCAGTATGCTAACCCGCACTGAAGCTTTCTTT	CASSMLTRTEAFF
once	TRBV2	.	15	TRBJ2-6	TGTGCCAGCGAAAGACAGAGCTCTGGGGCCAACGTCCTGACTTTC	CASERQSSGANVLTF